This T cell receptor (beta chain) was retrieved from a study of response to subunit inactivated influenza vaccine. Study-wide points: The authors proposed limited new T cell recruitment per seasonal influenza vaccination.

The CDR3 runs to 14 residues. Germline V gene sequence: CDR1 SNHLY, CDR2 FYNNEI. Trimming took 6 bases from V and 5 from J; bases not matched to a gene: 5. This clonotype has just one count. The antigen is unknown. TCRdb passed the RT-PCR reads through MiXCR, listing each CDR3 protein once. The sample has about 650,000 distinct CDR3 sequences, roughly 15% seen once; the top ten hold roughly 7.2%. The rearrangement uses TRBV2 and TRBJ1-5; 9 nucleotides match TRBD1. The clonotype originates from a man aged 50-60 years who received an inactivated influenza vaccine. The sequences come from PBMCs from blood, collected less than 15 days before vaccination. The CDR3 region has the DNA TGTGCCAGCAGGGGGGACAGGGTAGATCAGCCCCAGCATTTT. This translates into CASRGDRVDQPQHF.